A single sample is the source of the 26 T cell receptor beta chains below, sequenced in a study of early T cells in non-severe SARS-CoV-2 infection. TCRdb fed the 5' RACE reads into MiXCR, producing one record per CDR3 protein. Of 90,000 to 120,000 distinct CDR3 sequences detected, approximately 12% appear once; the ten largest clones hold about 8.1%. What was sequenced was whole blood. The receptor set was obtained from an adult who was a healthcare worker with PCR-confirmed SARS-CoV-2 infection or an uninfected control (not recorded which).

This clonotype was recorded at least ten times. Sequence at one end of the junction differs from germline and may be a read error. The chain uses TRBV20-1 and TRBJ2-1, with 10 positions matching TRBD1. Germline V CDR1 and CDR2: DFQATT, SNEGSKA (reference sequence). This CDR3 is 16 amino acids long. CDR3 protein: CSAGDYHGTGADEQFF. Here the CDR3 DNA reads TGCAGTGCTGGAGATTATCACGGGACAGGGGCGGATGAGCAGTTCTTC.

This rearrangement joins TRBV4-2 to TRBJ2-7, with a tentative D call TRBD1 (6 bases). The germline gives CDR1 LGHNA, CDR2 YNFKEQ. The V end lost 2 bases, the J end lost 4 bases, and 12 bases lay between the germline ends. CDR3 length: 14 residues. CDR3 sequence: CASSQRGSVYEQYF. The CDR3 DNA is TGTGCCAGCAGCCAAAGGGGGTCGGTATACGAGCAGTACTTC.

This clonotype was seen a handful of times. The chain recombines TRBV5-1 with TRBJ2-5; 8 positions agree with TRBD2. CDR1 is SGHRS and CDR2 is YFSETQ in the germline V gene. The CDR3 extends over 14 amino acids. V shed 4 bases and J 1 base; nucleotides not matched to a gene: 3. This CDR3 reads CASSPGTSQETQYF. CDR3 sequence (DNA): TGCGCCAGCAGCCCTGGGACTAGCCAAGAGACCCAGTACTTC.

This clonotype was counted between two and nine times. The V call is TRBV20-1, the J call TRBJ2-2; possibly TRBD2 for D (6 bases). V was cut by 3 bases and J by 1 base, with 9 bases left in between. Germline CDR1 DFQATT, CDR2 SNEGSKA (reference sequence). This CDR3 comprises 14 residues. The CDR3 DNA reads TGCAGTGCTAGGGGACTCCAGAACACCGGGGAGCTGTTTTTT. It is translated as CSARGLQNTGELFF.

This clonotype was counted ten times or more. This chain connects TRBV3-1 to TRBJ2-1; 7 bases are a match to TRBD2. The CDR3 is made up of 19 amino acids. Germline assignment: CDR1 LGHDT and CDR2 YNNKEL (reference sequence). J gave up 0 bases and V 4 bases, and 15 bases lay outside the gene matches. CDR3 amino acids: CASSPSGLAGGSSYNEQFF. The CDR3 DNA reads TGTGCCAGCAGCCCCTCCGGGTTAGCGGGTGGCAGCTCCTACAATGAGCAGTTCTTC.

This clonotype was recorded a few times. The chain uses TRBV7-6 and TRBJ2-6; TRBD2 is a possible D gene (6 bases). The CDR3 is 15 residues long. The V gene lost 5 bases and the J gene lost 3 bases, with 11 bases spanning the gap. CDR1 is SGHVS and CDR2 is FNYEAQ in the germline V gene. The CDR3 nucleotides are TGTGCCAGCAGCCGAGGAGGGGATGGGGCCAACGTCCTGACTTTC. Its protein product is CASSRGGDGANVLTF.

The J gene is TRBJ1-5, the V gene TRBV12-3 or TRBV12-4; D gene ambiguous. The V end was cut by 0 bases, the J end by 7 bases, with 7 bases between. The CDR3 sequence is 13 residues long. CDR3 loop: CASSLAEIQPQHF. The CDR3 nucleotides are TGTGCCAGCAGTTTAGCAGAGATACAGCCCCAGCATTTT.

The V gene is TRBV3-1, the J gene TRBJ1-4; D possibly corresponds to TRBD1 (5 bases). V was pared by 2 bases and J by 7 bases, with 8 bases between. The germline V gene has CDR1 LGHDT and CDR2 YNNKEL (reference sequence). The CDR3 length is 13 residues. CDR3 region: CASSQQGAEKLFF. The CDR3, as DNA: TGTGCCAGCAGCCAACAGGGTGCTGAAAAACTGTTTTTT.

This clonotype was counted only a few times. J is TRBJ2-1 and V is TRBV6-6; 9 bases agree with TRBD2. J was trimmed by 4 bases and V by 10 bases; bases with no gene match: 8. The germline CDR1 and CDR2 sequences are MNHNY and SVGAGI (reference sequence). There are 14 residues in the CDR3. The chain's CDR3 is CATSTSGYYNEQFF. CDR3 coding DNA: TGTGCCACCTCAACTAGCGGGTATTACAATGAGCAGTTCTTC.

This clonotype was counted at least ten times. The chain is built from TRBV12-3 or TRBV12-4 and TRBJ2-3; D possibly corresponds to TRBD2 (5 bases). This CDR3 contains 12 residues. V lost 7 bases and J lost 4, with 9 bases in between. DNA for the CDR3: TGTGCCAGCACCCTAGCCGCAGATACGCAGTATTTT. Translating gives CASTLAADTQYF.

This clonotype was detected many times. The chain couples TRBV5-5 to TRBJ2-1; the match to TRBD2 covers 8 bases. This CDR3 has 15 residues. V was pared by 4 bases and J by 0 bases, with 3 bases of the junction left unmatched. Germline lookup yields CDR1 SGHKS and CDR2 YYEKEE (reference sequence). CDR3 bases: TGTGCCAGCAGCCTTAGCGGGAACTCCTACAATGAGCAGTTCTTC. Protein: CASSLSGNSYNEQFF.

The sample holds many counts of this clonotype. The gene calls are TRBV11-1 and TRBJ2-3; possible D gene TRBD2, 6 bases. CDR1 is SGHAT and CDR2 is FQDESV in the germline V gene (reference sequence). Trimming stripped 5 bases from V and 2 bases from J, with 14 bases between. This CDR3 has 15 amino acids. The CDR3 region has the DNA TGTGCCAGCAGCCGCCGGGACTCGTTCACAGATACGCAGTATTTT. Amino acids: CASSRRDSFTDTQYF.

This clonotype was detected many times. The rearrangement uses TRBV29-1 and TRBJ2-2, with a tentative D call TRBD1 (6 bases). There are 16 residues in the CDR3. Germline values: CDR1 SQVTM, CDR2 ANQGSEA. V lost 4 bases to trimming and J lost 1 base, with 16 bases between them. The CDR3: CSVVGLQGRNTGELFF. The CDR3 DNA sequence: TGCAGCGTTGTCGGCTTACAGGGTAGGAACACCGGGGAGCTGTTTTTT.

This clonotype was recorded a few times. The chain links TRBV5-5 to TRBJ2-1, with unresolved D. The CDR3 spans 14 residues. Germline loops: CDR1 SGHKS, CDR2 YYEKEE (reference sequence). V shed 0 bases and J shed 2 bases, with 6 bases lying between them. CDR3 nucleotides: TGTGCCAGCAGCTTGGACAGACCCTACAATGAGCAGTTCTTC. Amino acids: CASSLDRPYNEQFF.

This clonotype was recorded many times. The chain links TRBV6-5 to TRBJ2-4; TRBD1 agrees at 7 bases. The CDR3 has 14 amino acids. Germline loops: CDR1 MNHEY, CDR2 SVGAGI. V lost 4 bases to trimming and J lost 6 bases; unmatched junction nucleotides: 6. The CDR3 nucleotides are TGTGCCAGCAGTTCAGGACAGGCGACAAACATTCAGTACTTC. Translating it yields CASSSGQATNIQYF.

This clonotype was seen more than once but under ten times. The chain combines TRBV5-6 with TRBJ2-5; D may be TRBD1 (6 bases). The CDR3 is 14 residues long. The V gene's germline CDR1 is SGHDT and CDR2 YYEEEE. The V end lost 0 bases, the J end lost 4 bases, and 10 bases lay between the germline ends. Here the CDR3 DNA reads TGTGCCAGCAGCTTGGTCACAGGGCGAGAGACCCAGTACTTC. It encodes CASSLVTGRETQYF.

This clonotype was counted only a few times. The V call is TRBV3-1, the J call TRBJ2-3; D gene unclear. V lost 5 bases and J lost 2, with 8 bases in between. The CDR3 has 13 residues. Germline lookup yields CDR1 LGHDT and CDR2 YNNKEL (reference sequence). In DNA form, the CDR3 reads TGTGCCAGCAGCGGTATATCCACAGATACGCAGTATTTT. It yields the protein CASSGISTDTQYF.

Only a few counts were recorded for this clonotype. The chain has TRBV6-6 and TRBJ2-3, with TRBD2 identical over 7 bases. The CDR3 contains 16 residues. V lost 2 bases and J lost 2; bases outside the gene matches: 7. Per the germline V gene, CDR1 is MNHNY and CDR2 is SVGAGI (reference sequence). The CDR3 nucleotides read TGTGCCAGCAGTTACGTGGCTAGCGGATTCACAGATACGCAGTATTTT. As protein: CASSYVASGFTDTQYF.

In its sample, this clonotype was seen a few times. The chain employs TRBV7-6 and TRBJ2-2; D uncertain. The V gene's germline CDR1 is SGHVS and CDR2 FNYEAQ. The CDR3 is 14 residues long. The ends were cut back, 1 base at V and 1 base at J, with 4 bases in the middle. DNA of the CDR3: TGTGCCAGCAGCTTAGAGATGAACACCGGGGAGCTGTTTTTT. This translates into CASSLEMNTGELFF.

This clonotype was recorded a few times. The chain has TRBV11-2 and TRBJ2-7, with 7 bases matching TRBD1. The length of the CDR3 is 14 residues. Looked up from germline, CDR1 is SGHAT and CDR2 is FQNNGV. The trim removed 5 bases at V and 6 bases at J, leaving 10 bases unmatched. The CDR3 protein is CASSVTGVRREQYF. Here the CDR3 DNA reads TGTGCCAGCAGCGTTACAGGGGTTCGGCGCGAGCAGTACTTC.

The chain couples TRBV29-1 to TRBJ1-2, with D hard to call. In germline, CDR1 is SQVTM, CDR2 ANQGSEA. V dropped 0 bases and J dropped 8 bases, with 10 bases sitting between them. The CDR3 loop spans 12 amino acids. The CDR3 region has the DNA TGCAGCGTTGAAGATTCAAATCAGGGCTACACCTTC. The encoded protein is CSVEDSNQGYTF.

This clonotype has only a few counts. The chain recombines TRBV7-2 with TRBJ2-1, with TRBD2 identical over 9 bases. The V gene's germline CDR1 is SGHTA and CDR2 FQGNSA. The trim removed 4 bases at V and 6 bases at J, leaving 4 bases unmatched. CDR3 length: 14 amino acids. The CDR3 nucleotides are TGTGCCAGCAGCTGGGCTAGCGGGGCCAATGAGCAGTTCTTC. This gives the protein CASSWASGANEQFF.

In its sample, this clonotype was seen many times. The rearrangement joins TRBV20-1 to TRBJ1-2; D is unresolved. Trimming pared 3 bases from V and 5 bases from J, leaving 10 bases between. Germline V CDR1 and CDR2: DFQATT, SNEGSKA (reference sequence). The CDR3 covers 12 residues. CDR3 nucleotide sequence: TGCAGTGCTAGCAAGGAACTTTATGGCTACACCTTC. Protein: CSASKELYGYTF.

This clonotype has only a few counts. The CDR3 here is CASDRGRIDGYTF. The CDR3 nucleotides read TGTGCCAGCGATAGAGGCCGGATCGATGGCTACACCTTC. The genes are TRBV2 and TRBJ1-2; D is unclear. V was trimmed by 8 bases and J by 6 bases, leaving 16 bases between them. The CDR3 consists of 13 residues. Looked up from germline, CDR1 is SNHLY and CDR2 is FYNNEI.

This clonotype occurred many times. The chain recombines TRBV6-2 or TRBV6-3 with TRBJ2-1, with a possible D match to TRBD2 (5 bases). Trimming removed 9 bases from V and 4 bases from J, with 13 bases in between. The germline gives CDR1 MNHEY, CDR2 SVGEGT. The CDR3 length is 13 residues. CDR3 sequence reads: CASLGRPYNEQFF. Here the CDR3 DNA reads TGTGCCAGTCTAGGGAGACCTTACAATGAGCAGTTCTTC.

The table lists this clonotype with many counts. The chain carries TRBV6-1 and TRBJ2-7; TRBD2 aligns across 13 bases. Germline values: CDR1 MNHNS, CDR2 SASEGT. The V gene end was trimmed by 1 base and the J gene end by 6 bases; junction bases not matched to a gene: 0. CDR3 length equals 14 residues. The CDR3 region has the DNA TGTGCCAGCAGTGAAGGACTAGCGGGAGGCGAGCAGTACTTC. It is translated as CASSEGLAGGEQYF.